These 20 T cell receptor beta chains were sequenced from one sample in a study of OX40 agonist ivuxolimab in advanced cancers. The assay was immunoSEQ multiplex PCR, and TCRdb's table has in-frame clones only and misses some. The sample carries about 90,000 clones, about 90% recorded once. The sequences come from CD4+ or CD8+ T cells sorted from blood, collected in a trial of the OX40 agonist ivuxolimab. The receptors here all came from an adult with an advanced solid tumor such as melanoma, head and neck, liver or kidney cancer.

The chain joins TRBV10-3 to TRBJ1-3; TRBD1 is a possible D gene (5 bases). Germline CDR1 ENHRY, CDR2 SYGVKD. The CDR3 is 13 residues long. V was trimmed by 10 bases and J by 0 bases, leaving 10 bases between them. The CDR3: CANGGSSGNTIYF. The CDR3 DNA is TGTGCCAACGGGGGGAGCTCTGGAAACACCATATATTTT.

This clone was counted once. The rearrangement links TRBV28 to TRBJ1-3; D is possibly TRBD1 (5 bases). The length of the CDR3 is 13 residues. V shed 6 bases and J shed 7 bases, with 13 bases lying between them. CDR1 and CDR2 from the germline V gene are MDHEN and SYDVKM. CDR3 coding DNA: TGTGCCAGCAGGGTAGGGGTTGGGAACACCATATATTTT. This translates into CASRVGVGNTIYF.

This chain links TRBV28 with TRBJ2-3; possible D gene TRBD2, 6 bases. Germline values: CDR1 MDHEN, CDR2 SYDVKM. Trimming removed 4 bases from V and 2 bases from J, with 16 bases in between. The CDR3 runs to 16 residues. The CDR3 is CASSSTSGTSTDTQYF. Here the CDR3 DNA reads TGTGCCAGCAGTTCAACCTCCGGGACTTCCACAGATACGCAGTATTTT.

The chain employs TRBV19 and TRBJ2-3, with no clear D. CDR1 is LNHDA, CDR2 SQIVND, per germline (reference sequence). The CDR3 has 14 amino acids. V was cut by 7 bases and J by 8 bases, with 19 bases left in between. CDR3 protein: CASTPSSGIATQYF. The CDR3 coding sequence is TGTGCCAGTACCCCGTCCTCAGGTATTGCTACGCAGTATTTT.

The chain couples TRBV19 to TRBJ1-5; D is ambiguous. This CDR3 spans 14 amino acids. Trimming cost V 2 bases and J 5 bases, with 10 bases left between them. Germline assignment: CDR1 LNHDA and CDR2 SQIVND (reference sequence). CDR3 DNA sequence: TGTGCCAGTAGTATATCAGGAGCTCATCAGCCCCAGCATTTT. It yields the protein CASSISGAHQPQHF.

The chain has TRBV28 and TRBJ2-7, with a possible D match to TRBD1 (6 bases). The germline gives CDR1 MDHEN, CDR2 SYDVKM. CDR3 length equals 14 residues. The V end lost 3 bases, the J end lost 4 bases, and 13 bases lay between the germline ends. CDR3 nucleotides: TGTGCCAGCAGTTTTTCCGGGACAAAGTACGAGCAGTACTTC. Encoded protein: CASSFSGTKYEQYF.

This chain links TRBV7-8 with TRBJ2-6; the D is unclear. Deletions cut 4 bases from V and 0 bases from J, with 13 bases between. There are 17 residues in the CDR3. Germline loops: CDR1 SGHVS, CDR2 FQNEAQ. CDR3 in amino acids: CASSSSGRSSGANVLTF. DNA of the CDR3: TGTGCCAGCAGCTCATCCGGACGGAGCTCTGGGGCCAACGTCCTGACTTTC.

The rearrangement links TRBV28 to TRBJ1-6; no firm D call. Trimming cost V 4 bases and J 10 bases, with 5 bases left between them. The germline V gene encodes CDR1 MDHEN and CDR2 SYDVKM. The CDR3 runs to 11 residues. CDR3 sequence reads: CASSSDSPLHF. The CDR3 DNA is TGTGCCAGCAGTTCAGACTCACCCCTCCACTTT. Supplemented by reference TRBV28 and TRBJ1-6, the full variable domain reads DVKVTQSSRYLVKRTGEKVFLECVQDMDHENMFWYRQDPGLGLRLIYFSYDVKMKEKGDIPEGYSVSREKKERFSLILESASTNQTSMYLCASSSDSPLHFGNGTRLTVT.

Only one count was recorded for this clone. V gene TRBV5-8 combines with J gene TRBJ1-2; 9 positions match TRBD1. The germline CDR1 and CDR2 sequences are SGHTS and YDEGEE. Trimming took 6 bases from V and 8 from J; bases not matched to a gene: 11. This CDR3 has 14 amino acids. The CDR3 is CASISGQGSWGYTF. DNA for the CDR3: TGTGCCAGCATCTCTGGACAGGGGTCTTGGGGCTACACCTTC.

This chain connects TRBV6-1 to TRBJ1-1; tentatively, D is TRBD1 (5 bases). CDR3 size: 13 residues. The germline CDR1 and CDR2 sequences are MNHNS and SASEGT. V was shortened by 7 bases and J by 5 bases, with 14 bases between the two germline ends. CDR3 loop: CASNLDSQTEAFF. The CDR3 DNA reads as TGTGCCAGCAACCTCGACAGTCAGACTGAAGCTTTCTTT.

The chain recombines TRBV28 with TRBJ2-2, with 9 bases lining up with TRBD2. The CDR3 consists of 16 residues. Unmatched junction bases numbered 5, after V lost 3 bases and J lost 3 bases. In germline, CDR1 is MDHEN, CDR2 SYDVKM. CDR3 in amino acids: CASSLGLARYTGELFF. CDR3 DNA: TGTGCCAGCAGTTTGGGACTAGCCCGGTACACCGGGGAGCTGTTTTTT.

The V and J genes are TRBV28 and TRBJ2-1; 8 nucleotides align to TRBD2. The CDR3 is made up of 17 amino acids. Trimming cost V 3 bases and J 7 bases; bases outside gene matches: 14. Germline CDR1 reads MDHEN; CDR2 reads SYDVKM. CDR3 coding DNA: TGTGCCAGCAGTTTGGGGCTAGCGGGCCCGGGGGGGAATGAGCAGTTCTTC. Amino acid sequence: CASSLGLAGPGGNEQFF.

V gene TRBV4-2 combines with J gene TRBJ2-1; 11 nucleotides match TRBD2. In germline, CDR1 is LGHNA, CDR2 YNFKEQ. This CDR3 region has 15 residues. J was trimmed by 9 bases and V by 0 bases; bases with no gene match: 4. Written as DNA, the CDR3 is TGTGCCAGCAGCCAAGATACTAGCGGGAGTGCTGAGCAGTTCTTC. The encoded protein is CASSQDTSGSAEQFF.

The chain employs TRBV18 and TRBJ2-1, with D perhaps matching TRBD1 (6 bases). V was shortened by 3 bases and J by 7 bases, with 13 bases between the two germline ends. The CDR3 consists of 14 residues. Germline V gene data show CDR1 as KGHSH and CDR2 as LQKENI. This chain's CDR3 is CASSPLGQSNEQFF. In DNA, the CDR3 is TGTGCCAGCTCACCGTTAGGACAGAGTAATGAGCAGTTCTTC.

The chain combines TRBV2 with TRBJ2-5; 14 bases are a match to TRBD2. CDR1 is SNHLY, CDR2 FYNNEI, per germline. Unmatched junction bases numbered 6, after V lost 5 bases and J lost 4 bases. The CDR3 contains 16 residues. As DNA, the CDR3 is TGTGCCAGCAGTCAGACTAGCGGGAGGGAATTAGAGACCCAGTACTTC. Protein sequence: CASSQTSGRELETQYF.

The gene calls are TRBV6-5 and TRBJ1-2; D possibly corresponds to TRBD1 (6 bases). In germline, CDR1 is MNHEY, CDR2 SVGAGI. The CDR3 loop spans 12 amino acids. V was cut by 8 bases and J by 7 bases, with 14 bases left in between. As DNA, the CDR3 is TGTGCCAGCGCCCCGACAGGTTCTGGCTACACCTTC. Protein product: CASAPTGSGYTF.

This chain links TRBV5-1 with TRBJ2-5, with TRBD2 as a possible D gene (5 bases). Trimming left V 3 bases short and J 0 bases short, with 9 bases between. Germline CDR1 and CDR2: SGHRS and YFSETQ. This CDR3 spans 14 amino acids. CDR3 in DNA: TGCGCCAGCAGCTCGACGGGGTACCAAGAGACCCAGTACTTC. This sequence encodes CASSSTGYQETQYF.

This clone was seen a handful of times. The chain uses TRBV5-6 and TRBJ2-7; 7 bases are a match to TRBD1. The CDR3 runs to 15 residues. The junction had 9 bases not matched to a gene; V was cut back by 4 bases and J by 2 bases. The germline gives CDR1 SGHDT, CDR2 YYEEEE. CDR3 residues: CASSPADRDAYEQYF. The CDR3 region has the DNA TGTGCCAGCAGCCCCGCCGACAGGGACGCCTACGAGCAGTACTTC.

The chain joins TRBV15 to TRBJ2-3; D is ambiguous. Trimming left V 0 bases short and J 1 base short, with 5 bases between. CDR1 and CDR2 (germline): LNHNV, YYDKDF (reference sequence). CDR3 length: 14 amino acids. This CDR3 reads CATSRDMGTDTQYF. DNA of the CDR3: TGTGCCACCAGCAGAGATATGGGCACAGATACGCAGTATTTT.

The chain employs TRBV7-2 and TRBJ2-1; 7 bases are shared with TRBD2. The length of the CDR3 is 15 residues. The germline V gene has CDR1 SGHTA and CDR2 FQGNSA. V trimming: 6 bases; J trimming: 2 bases; junction bases outside the gene matches: 7. CDR3 loop: CASRPLADAYNEQFF. In DNA form, the CDR3 reads TGTGCCAGCAGACCTCTAGCGGACGCCTACAATGAGCAGTTCTTC.